These 28 T cell receptor beta chains came from one sample sequenced in a study of blood T cell repertoires in COVID-19. The repertoire was sequenced with immunoSEQ multiplex PCR; TCRdb's copy has only in-frame clones and lacks some. The sample lists 200,000 to 250,000 clones, 70% to 90% occurring once. The material sequenced was peripheral blood. These receptor sequences come from a woman aged 35 to 49 with acute or convalescent COVID-19.

This chain uses TRBV9 with TRBJ1-6; no clear D. Trimming cost V 0 bases and J 10 bases, with 8 bases left between them. The length of the CDR3 is 13 residues. Germline V gives CDR1 SGDLS, CDR2 YYNGEE. CDR3 in DNA: TGTGCCAGCAGCGTAGTAGCGGGGTCACCCCTCCACTTT. It translates to CASSVVAGSPLHF.

The V call is TRBV10-3, the J call TRBJ1-6, with TRBD1 matching 7 bases. The J segment lost 10 bases and the V segment lost 2 bases, leaving 8 bases of the junction unmatched. Germline-derived CDR1 and CDR2 are ENHRY and SYGVKD. This CDR3 spans 15 amino acids. The DNA of the CDR3 is TGTGCCATCAGTGAGCGACAGGGTCAACGGTCACCCCTCCACTTT. Its protein is CAISERQGQRSPLHF.

This chain links TRBV5-1 with TRBJ2-2, with 12 nucleotides matching TRBD2. Germline V gene lookup returns CDR1 SGHRS and CDR2 YFSETQ. The CDR3 is made up of 17 amino acids. Trimming cost V 4 bases and J 2 bases; bases outside gene matches: 6. The CDR3 region has the DNA TGCGCCAGCAGCCCCCCGACTAGCGGGGGCAACACCGGGGAGCTGTTTTTT. It specifies CASSPPTSGGNTGELFF.

This clone was recorded once. The chain is built from TRBV7-2 and TRBJ1-2; D possibly corresponds to TRBD1 (6 bases). The germline V gene encodes CDR1 SGHTA and CDR2 FQGNSA. V was pared by 7 bases and J by 4 bases, with 16 bases between. The CDR3 extends over 14 amino acids. The CDR3 here is CASNPDTGSYGYTF. The CDR3 bases are TGTGCCAGCAACCCCGATACAGGGAGCTATGGCTACACCTTC. The whole variable domain, filled in from reference TRBV7-2 and TRBJ1-2, reads GAGVSQSPSNKVTEKGKDVELRCDPISGHTALYWYRQSLGQGLEFLIYFQGNSAPDKSGLPSDRFSAERTGGSVSTLTIQRTQQEDSAVYLCASNPDTGSYGYTFGSGTRLTVV.

V usage is TRBV10-1 and J usage is TRBJ2-5; 9 bases align to TRBD2. The V gene end was trimmed by 6 bases and the J gene end by 6 bases; junction bases not matched to a gene: 8. Germline lookup yields CDR1 WNHNN and CDR2 SYGVQD (reference sequence). The CDR3 is 14 amino acids. CDR3 loop: CASSSSGEMKTQYF. In DNA form, the CDR3 reads TGCGCCAGCAGCTCTAGCGGGGAAATGAAGACCCAGTACTTC.

The chain employs TRBV14 and TRBJ1-1, with a tentative D call TRBD1 (6 bases). Germline V lookup: CDR1 SGHDN, CDR2 FVKESK. The CDR3 runs to 15 residues. Trimming took off 4 bases at V and 4 bases at J, with 16 bases between the two ends. CDR3 coding DNA: TGTGCCAGCAGCCCCCTACCCAGGGGTACCACTGAAGCTTTCTTT. Its protein is CASSPLPRGTTEAFF.

This chain joins TRBV19 and TRBJ2-3; a weak D match, TRBD1 (6 bases). The CDR3 extends over 15 amino acids. Trimming pared 5 bases from V and 2 bases from J, leaving 14 bases between. Per germline, CDR1 LNHDA and CDR2 SQIVND (reference sequence). CDR3 DNA: TGTGCCAGTAGTCCAACCGGGACATCCACAGATACGCAGTATTTT. It encodes CASSPTGTSTDTQYF.

This chain uses TRBV18 with TRBJ2-3; weak D call: TRBD2 (6 bases). Trimming stripped 4 bases from V and 2 bases from J, with 10 bases between. Germline V CDR1 and CDR2: KGHSH, LQKENI. The CDR3 consists of 14 residues. The CDR3 spells CASSRDWLTDTQYF. The CDR3 DNA is TGTGCCAGCTCACGGGACTGGCTCACAGATACGCAGTATTTT.

This chain uses TRBV29-1 with TRBJ2-5; no definite D call. This CDR3 is 12 amino acids long. V was clipped by 4 bases and J by 5 bases, with 11 bases between them. Germline values: CDR1 SQVTM, CDR2 ANQGSEA. The CDR3 protein is CSVVWSQETQYF. As DNA, the CDR3 is TGCAGCGTTGTTTGGAGTCAGGAGACCCAGTACTTC. Full variable domain (outside the CDR3, taken from reference TRBV29-1 and TRBJ2-5): SAVISQKPSRDICQRGTSLTIQCQVDSQVTMMFWYRQQPGQSLTLIATANQGSEATYESGFVIDKFPISRPNLTFSTLTVSNMSPEDSSIYLCSVVWSQETQYFGPGTRLLVL.

The V and J genes are TRBV27 and TRBJ2-2, with D possibly matching TRBD1 (6 bases). CDR3 length: 15 amino acids. In germline, CDR1 is MNHEY, CDR2 SMNVEV (reference sequence). The V gene lost 0 bases and the J gene lost 7 bases, with 12 bases spanning the gap. The CDR3 sequence: CASSLSVGAYGELFF. The CDR3 nucleotides are TGTGCCAGCAGTTTATCGGTGGGGGCTTACGGGGAGCTGTTTTTT.

V gene TRBV19 combines with J gene TRBJ1-5; D is uncertain. Per germline, CDR1 LNHDA and CDR2 SQIVND (reference sequence). The CDR3 contains 14 residues. V lost 2 bases and J 4 bases, leaving 9 bases between the germline ends. CDR3 DNA: TGTGCCAGTAGTATAAAGGGAGATAATCAGCCCCAGCATTTT. Translated: CASSIKGDNQPQHF.

This chain joins TRBV6-6 and TRBJ1-1; the match to TRBD1 covers 8 bases. Germline CDR1 and CDR2: MNHNY and SVGAGI (reference sequence). The trim removed 5 bases at V and 5 bases at J, leaving 1 base unmatched. The CDR3 totals 12 residues. CDR3 nucleotides: TGTGCCAGCAGTACAGGGGGAACTGAAGCTTTCTTT. Translating gives CASSTGGTEAFF.

The rearrangement joins TRBV7-9 to TRBJ1-2; D is unclear. The CDR3 spans 13 residues. Germline CDR1 reads SEHNR; CDR2 reads FQNEAQ (reference sequence). V lost 11 bases, J lost 6 bases, and 19 bases lay in between. The DNA for the CDR3 is TGTGCCGGGTCGACGAGGTCCCGAAATGGCTACACCTTC. Translated, it gives CAGSTRSRNGYTF.

Concerning this clone: Relative to the germline gene, one junction end is altered; a read error may explain this. This sequence joins TRBV6-1 and TRBJ1-1, with D hard to call. The CDR3 sequence is 13 residues long. The germline gives CDR1 MNHNS, CDR2 SASEGT. The CDR3 DNA sequence: TGTGCCAGCTGTGAGTGGTTAACGGGTGAAGCTTTCTTT. It yields the protein CASCEWLTGEAFF.

The gene calls are TRBV4-1 and TRBJ2-1; TRBD2 aligns across 12 bases. With 3 bases clipped from V and 7 bases from J, the junction kept 4 bases outside the gene matches. This CDR3 comprises 15 residues. Germline V lookup: CDR1 MGHRA, CDR2 YSYEKL. In DNA form, the CDR3 reads TGCGCCAGCAGCCACCTAGCGGGGGGGCCGAATGAGCAGTTCTTC. Protein: CASSHLAGGPNEQFF.

This chain joins TRBV9 and TRBJ1-4; no definite D call. The CDR3 extends over 17 amino acids. V lost 1 base to trimming and J lost 6 bases, with 19 bases between them. Germline V gene data show CDR1 as SGDLS and CDR2 as YYNGEE. CDR3 in amino acids: CASSVSEFGSSDEKLFF. For the CDR3, the DNA is TGTGCCAGCAGCGTATCCGAGTTCGGGTCATCGGATGAAAAACTGTTTTTT.

Only a few counts were recorded for this clone. The V call is TRBV14, the J call TRBJ1-6, with 9 bases aligning to TRBD1. Germline lookup yields CDR1 SGHDN and CDR2 FVKESK. V was clipped by 3 bases and J by 9 bases; unmatched bases: 9. This CDR3 has 16 residues. CDR3 DNA sequence: TGTGCCAGCAGCCAGCCCAAGGGACAGGGTCGTTCACCCCTCCACTTT. This translates into CASSQPKGQGRSPLHF.

The sample holds one count of this clone. This sequence joins TRBV12-3 or TRBV12-4 and TRBJ2-7; the match to TRBD2 covers 8 bases. V was pared by 5 bases and J by 6 bases, with 6 bases of the junction left unmatched. The CDR3 contains 13 residues. CDR3: CASSPGLVFEQYV. DNA of the CDR3: TGTGCCAGCAGTCCGGGACTAGTCTTCGAGCAGTACGTC.

The table lists this clone with a count of one. The chain is built from TRBV28 and TRBJ2-1; D is ambiguous. The V and J ends lost 2 bases and 4 bases respectively, with 12 bases between them. This CDR3 region has 15 residues. The germline V gene has CDR1 MDHEN and CDR2 SYDVKM. Here the CDR3 DNA reads TGTGCCAGCAGTTTAGACCTACGACTTTACAATGAGCAGTTCTTC. Residues: CASSLDLRLYNEQFF.

The chain's CDR3 is CASSSGQFNSPLHF. CDR3 bases: TGCGCCAGCAGCTCAGGACAGTTTAATTCACCCCTCCACTTT. The chain couples TRBV5-1 to TRBJ1-6; D possibly corresponds to TRBD1 (6 bases). Trimming pared 3 bases from V and 6 bases from J, leaving 10 bases between. CDR1 and CDR2 (germline): SGHRS, YFSETQ. The CDR3 has 14 residues.

This chain uses TRBV6-5 with TRBJ1-5, with 11 bases identical to TRBD1. The V gene end was trimmed by 6 bases and the J gene end by 10 bases; junction bases not matched to a gene: 5. Germline CDR1 reads MNHEY; CDR2 reads SVGAGI. The CDR3 runs 13 residues. The CDR3 bases are TGTGCCAGCAGCAAGGACAGGGGGCGTCCCCAGCATTTT. Protein product: CASSKDRGRPQHF.

The chain employs TRBV28 and TRBJ2-3; tentative D call: TRBD1 (6 bases). Trimming pared 6 bases from V and 5 bases from J, leaving 12 bases between. CDR3 length equals 13 residues. Germline CDR1 is MDHEN and CDR2 is SYDVKM. CDR3 in amino acids: CASRGRGIDTQYF. As DNA, the CDR3 is TGTGCCAGCAGGGGCAGGGGAATAGATACGCAGTATTTT.

V usage is TRBV6-6 and J usage is TRBJ1-6; 11 bases line up with TRBD1. CDR3 length: 20 amino acids. CDR1 MNHNY and CDR2 SVGAGI come from the germline V gene (reference sequence). The trim removed 6 bases at V and 1 base at J, leaving 14 bases unmatched. This chain's CDR3 is CASSPGTGGVGVSYNSPLHF. CDR3 nucleotides: TGTGCCAGCAGCCCCGGGACAGGGGGAGTTGGGGTATCCTATAATTCACCCCTCCACTTT.

This sequence joins TRBV28 and TRBJ2-4; 7 bases line up with TRBD1. The CDR3 is made up of 16 amino acids. V was clipped by 3 bases and J by 8 bases; unmatched bases: 13. Germline loops: CDR1 MDHEN, CDR2 SYDVKM. CDR3 sequence (DNA): TGTGCCAGCAGTTTGTCCCTCAGGGGGAAGGGGGACATTCAGTACTTC. Amino acids: CASSLSLRGKGDIQYF.

In DNA, the CDR3 is TGCGCCAGCAGCTTGGTTCCCCGAGCGGGGGGGCCCGGGGAGCTGTTTTTT. It yields the protein CASSLVPRAGGPGELFF. This chain joins TRBV5-1 and TRBJ2-2; TRBD2 aligns across 10 bases. Germline lookup yields CDR1 SGHRS and CDR2 YFSETQ. V dropped 0 bases and J dropped 6; count of bases not matched to a gene: 8. This CDR3 region has 17 residues.

The sample holds one count of this clone. The V and J genes are TRBV3-1 (or the pseudogene TRBV3-2) and TRBJ2-7, with D hard to call. The germline V and J ends were trimmed by 4 bases and 2 bases, with 12 bases remaining between them. This CDR3 has 14 amino acids. Germline loops: CDR1 LGHDT, CDR2 YNNKEL (reference sequence). The DNA of the CDR3 is TGTGCCAGCAGCCCAACAGACCGACCCTACGAGCAGTACGTC. It is translated as CASSPTDRPYEQYV.

This sequence joins TRBV4-1 and TRBJ2-3; 16 bases map to TRBD2. V dropped 3 bases and J dropped 5; count of bases not matched to a gene: 5. The CDR3 loop spans 17 amino acids. Germline V gene sequence: CDR1 MGHRA, CDR2 YSYEKL. Written as DNA, the CDR3 is TGCGCCAGCAGCCACCCCGGGACTAGCGGGGGGGAAGATACGCAGTATTTT. It yields the protein CASSHPGTSGGEDTQYF.

The CDR3, as DNA: TGTGCCAGCAGCTTAGGAGGGGGGGAAAACACTGAAGCTTTCTTT. Its translation is CASSLGGGENTEAFF. This rearrangement joins TRBV7-9 to TRBJ1-1, with TRBD1 as a possible D gene (6 bases). The CDR3 has 15 amino acids. V was pared by 1 base and J by 2 bases, with 11 bases between. Germline lookup yields CDR1 SEHNR and CDR2 FQNEAQ (reference sequence).